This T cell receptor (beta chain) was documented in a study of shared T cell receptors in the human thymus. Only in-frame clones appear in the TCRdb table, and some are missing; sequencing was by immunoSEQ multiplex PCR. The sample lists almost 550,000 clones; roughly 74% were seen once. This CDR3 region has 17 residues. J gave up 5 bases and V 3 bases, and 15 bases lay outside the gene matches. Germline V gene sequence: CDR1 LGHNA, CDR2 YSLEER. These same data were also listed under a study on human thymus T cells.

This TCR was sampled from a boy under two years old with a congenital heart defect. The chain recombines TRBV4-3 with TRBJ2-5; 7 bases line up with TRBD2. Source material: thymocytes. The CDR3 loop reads CASSHPGGRANMETQYF. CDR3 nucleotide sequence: TGCGCCAGCAGCCACCCCGGGGGGAGGGCCAATATGGAGACCCAGTACTTC.